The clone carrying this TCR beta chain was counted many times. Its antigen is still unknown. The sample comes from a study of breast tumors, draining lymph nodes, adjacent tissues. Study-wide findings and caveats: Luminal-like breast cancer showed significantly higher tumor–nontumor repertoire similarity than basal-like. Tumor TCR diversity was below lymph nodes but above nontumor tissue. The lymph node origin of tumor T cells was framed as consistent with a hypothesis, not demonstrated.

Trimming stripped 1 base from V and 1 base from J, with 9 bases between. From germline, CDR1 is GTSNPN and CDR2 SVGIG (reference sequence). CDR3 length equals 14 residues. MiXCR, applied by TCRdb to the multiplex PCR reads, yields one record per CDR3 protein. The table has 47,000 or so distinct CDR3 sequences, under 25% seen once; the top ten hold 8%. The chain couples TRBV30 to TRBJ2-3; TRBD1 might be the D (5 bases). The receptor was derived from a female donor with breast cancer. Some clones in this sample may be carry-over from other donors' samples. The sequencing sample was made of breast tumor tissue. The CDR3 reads CAWSAGYGTDTQYF. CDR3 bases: TGTGCCTGGAGTGCAGGGTATGGCACAGATACGCAGTATTTT.